This T cell receptor (beta chain) was observed in a study of T cells in Graves' hyperthyroidism and ophthalmopathy. Study observations and caveats: Among clonotypes expanded in thyroid above 0.001, most were also found in blood.

The CDR3 sequence is 15 residues long. Per the germline V gene, CDR1 is MDHEN and CDR2 is SYDVKM. The V and J ends lost 7 bases and 3 bases respectively, with 18 bases between them. In the case of this clonotype: Its specificity is not known.

RNA transcripts yielded amplified TCR beta CDR3 regions. When the TCR CDR3 underwent first-round RT-PCR, the HTBI primer set was used. TCRdb independently ran MiXCR on the multiplex PCR reads; one entry per CDR3 protein. The table has fewer than 800,000 distinct CDR3 sequences, about a sixth seen once. The TCR was taken from a young man with Graves' hyperthyroidism. The J gene is TRBJ1-2, the V gene TRBV28; D unclear. Sequences were obtained from blood. The CDR3: CASITAGASDYGYTF. Written as DNA, the CDR3 is TGTGCCAGCATTACGGCGGGTGCTAGTGACTATGGCTACACCTTC.